The next 14 T cell receptor beta chains were all read from a single sample in a study of T cell responses to AZD1222 COVID-19 vaccine. Data came from immunoSEQ multiplex PCR; TCRdb stores just in-frame clones and leaves some out. The sample carries over 70,000 clones, 70% to 90% recorded once. The starting material was peripheral blood, obtained on day 0 of AZD1222 vaccination. The receptors stem from an adult in good health.

J is TRBJ2-3 and V is TRBV29-1, with D possibly matching TRBD1 (6 bases). The V and J ends lost 8 bases and 6 bases respectively, with 18 bases between them. The CDR3 has 13 residues. Germline V CDR1 and CDR2: SQVTM, ANQGSEA. In DNA form, the CDR3 reads TGCAGCTCCGCCCAGGGGTCTGATGATACGCAGTATTTT. It specifies CSSAQGSDDTQYF.

V is TRBV2 and J is TRBJ2-1; a possible D gene is TRBD2 (5 bases). The CDR3 has 13 amino acids. CDR1 and CDR2 from the germline V gene are SNHLY and FYNNEI. V lost 6 bases, J lost 8 bases, and 14 bases lay in between. CDR3 nucleotide sequence: TGTGCCAGCAGGTTTGGAGGCTCGGATGAGCAGTTCTTC. Translation: CASRFGGSDEQFF.

The CDR3 region has the DNA TGTGCCAGCAGCTTTCACAGGACTAGCAATCAGCCCCAGCATTTT. Translation gives CASSFHRTSNQPQHF. The J gene is TRBJ1-5, the V gene TRBV7-2; TRBD1 is a possible D gene (5 bases). Trimming cost V 3 bases and J 0 bases, with 9 bases left between them. Germline values: CDR1 SGHTA, CDR2 FQGNSA. The CDR3 extends over 15 amino acids.

The rearrangement uses TRBV5-1 and TRBJ2-5; D perhaps matches TRBD2 (6 bases). V dropped 5 bases and J dropped 2 bases, with 10 bases sitting between them. There are 13 residues in the CDR3. Looked up from germline, CDR1 is SGHRS and CDR2 is YFSETQ. CDR3 DNA sequence: TGCGCCAGCAGTGCCGGGAGTCAAGAGACCCAGTACTTC. This encodes CASSAGSQETQYF.

The chain links TRBV3-1 (or the pseudogene TRBV3-2) to TRBJ2-1; D is uncertain. Trimming removed 1 base at V and 6 bases at J, with 10 bases between. This CDR3 contains 14 residues. The germline CDR1 and CDR2 sequences are LGHDT and YNNKEL (reference sequence). CDR3 loop: CASSQAATPNEQFF. Here the CDR3 DNA reads TGTGCCAGCAGCCAAGCTGCTACCCCCAATGAGCAGTTCTTC.

This clone appeared once. CDR3 residues: CASSSLGGNTIYF. CDR3 DNA sequence: TGCGCCAGCAGCTCACTAGGTGGAAACACCATATATTTT. V gene TRBV5-1 combines with J gene TRBJ1-3, with no clear D. V lost 3 bases, J lost 3 bases, and 7 bases lay in between. The CDR3 is 13 residues long. Germline CDR1 is SGHRS and CDR2 is YFSETQ.

The J gene is TRBJ2-1, the V gene TRBV9; TRBD2 agrees at 10 bases. This CDR3 has 16 residues. V trimming: 2 bases; J trimming: 8 bases; junction bases outside the gene matches: 10. CDR1 and CDR2 (germline): SGDLS, YYNGEE. The CDR3 DNA reads as TGTGCCAGCAGCGTGGGTGGAGCGGGAGGGAGGGATGAGCAGTTCTTC. Amino acids: CASSVGGAGGRDEQFF.

This sequence joins TRBV2 and TRBJ1-3; possible D gene TRBD1, 6 bases. V was pared by 9 bases and J by 0 bases, with 21 bases between. Germline CDR1 reads SNHLY; CDR2 reads FYNNEI. This CDR3 spans 17 amino acids. The CDR3: CASLPWTATDSGNTIYF. The CDR3 coding sequence is TGTGCCAGTTTACCCTGGACAGCCACTGACTCTGGAAACACCATATATTTT.

This clone appeared a few times. The rearrangement joins TRBV29-1 to TRBJ1-1; D not resolved. From germline, CDR1 is SQVTM and CDR2 ANQGSEA. Trimming stripped 4 bases from V and 1 base from J, with 13 bases between. The CDR3 contains 14 residues. The CDR3 sequence: CSVGWRGWNTEAFF. CDR3 coding DNA: TGCAGCGTTGGGTGGCGGGGTTGGAACACTGAAGCTTTCTTT.

This chain links TRBV3-1 (or the pseudogene TRBV3-2) with TRBJ1-5; tentative D call: TRBD1 (6 bases). Germline V gives CDR1 LGHDT, CDR2 YNNKEL (reference sequence). This CDR3 is built from 12 residues. Trimming took off 3 bases at V and 10 bases at J, with 10 bases between the two ends. Here the CDR3 DNA reads TGTGCCAGCAGCCACCTGACAGGCCCCCAGCATTTT. Residues: CASSHLTGPQHF.

The rearrangement uses TRBV7-2 and TRBJ2-2, with a possible D match to TRBD2 (6 bases). In germline, CDR1 is SGHTA, CDR2 FQGNSA. CDR3 size: 14 residues. Trimming took off 5 bases at V and 2 bases at J, with 9 bases between the two ends. The CDR3 nucleotides are TGTGCCAGCAGCGGCGGGATTAACACCGGGGAGCTGTTTTTT. It translates to CASSGGINTGELFF. The full variable domain, with the rest looked up from reference TRBV7-2 and TRBJ2-2, is GAGVSQSPSNKVTEKGKDVELRCDPISGHTALYWYRQSLGQGLEFLIYFQGNSAPDKSGLPSDRFSAERTGGSVSTLTIQRTQQEDSAVYLCASSGGINTGELFFGEGSRLTVL.

This sequence joins TRBV19 and TRBJ2-2, with 8 bases fitting TRBD1. The germline CDR1 and CDR2 sequences are LNHDA and SQIVND (reference sequence). V was clipped by 5 bases and J by 1 base; unmatched bases: 6. The length of the CDR3 is 16 residues. CDR3: CASSVGRGRNTGELFF. CDR3 DNA: TGTGCCAGTAGTGTGGGCAGGGGGCGGAACACCGGGGAGCTGTTTTTT.

V and J are TRBV27 and TRBJ1-2; 7 bases agree with TRBD1. The CDR3 length is 12 residues. V lost 5 bases and J lost 6; bases outside the gene matches: 3. Per germline, CDR1 MNHEY and CDR2 SMNVEV (reference sequence). CDR3 in amino acids: CASSTGVDGYTF. As DNA, the CDR3 is TGTGCCAGCAGTACAGGGGTGGATGGCTACACCTTC.

The rearrangement joins TRBV5-8 to TRBJ1-4, with a tentative D call TRBD1 (6 bases). Germline lookup yields CDR1 SGHTS and CDR2 YDEGEE. CDR3 length equals 15 residues. V was cut by 3 bases and J by 2 bases, with 11 bases left in between. This CDR3 is CASSSQGHTNEKLFF. The DNA of the CDR3 is TGTGCCAGCAGCTCGCAGGGGCACACTAATGAAAAACTGTTTTTT. The complete variable domain, with remaining parts taken from reference TRBV5-8 and TRBJ1-4, reads EAGVTQSPTHLIKTRGQQATLRCSPISGHTSVYWYQQALGLGLQFLLWYDEGEERNRGNFPPRFSGRQFPNYSSELNVNALELEDSALYLCASSSQGHTNEKLFFGSGTQLSVL.